This T cell receptor (beta chain) was captured by sequencing in a study of persistence of HIV-infected CD4 T cells. Study-level results: The rare CMV-responding cells with HIV-1 proviruses were not separately TCR-sequenced.

The germline V gene has CDR1 WSHSY and CDR2 SAAADI. The CDR3 loop spans 15 amino acids. The V and J ends lost 4 bases and 0 bases, in that order; junction bases with no gene match: 3. Overlapping HIV-1 Gag 15-mer peptides at about 1 ug per peptide per mL were used. CD40L-negative CD69-negative CD45RO-high memory CD4+ T cells were sorted as populations depleted of antigen-responding cells. A word on this clone: The antigen is unknown.

This was the immunoSEQ version 4 assay in survey mode. Clones were read by immunoSEQ multiplex PCR, and TCRdb kept only the in-frame ones, dropping some. This sample has 30,000 to 45,000 clones; approximately 87% occur once, and the top ten carry 4.5% to 6%. V gene TRBV10-2 combines with J gene TRBJ1-3; 7 nucleotides align to TRBD1. The sequenced sample was cultured CD4+ T cells from PBMCs, obtained from a patient who received antiretroviral therapy. The receptor was isolated from an adult with HIV. The donor label of this sample is uncertain. The CDR3 is CASSVGQSSGNTIYF. CDR3 sequence (DNA): TGCGCCAGCAGTGTGGGACAGAGCTCTGGAAACACCATATATTTT.